These 19 T cell receptor beta chains share one sample of origin, sequenced in a study of T cells in pancreatic ductal adenocarcinoma. Repertoires were generated with immunoSEQ multiplex PCR, while TCRdb's copy carries only in-frame clones and drops some. The top ten clones hold 3.1% of a sample with over 85,000 clones, about 95% of them seen once. Surgery without prior neoadjuvant therapy was the treatment of the selected pancreatic ductal adenocarcinoma patients. Sample: PBMCs. All receptors come from a human donor with pancreatic ductal adenocarcinoma.

Regarding this clone: Other DNA sequences of this sample code for an identical CDR3. The V call is TRBV5-6, the J call TRBJ1-1, with 7 bases aligning to TRBD1. This CDR3 comprises 13 residues. The V and J ends lost 4 bases and 6 bases, in that order; junction bases with no gene match: 6. Germline V gene sequence: CDR1 SGHDT, CDR2 YYEEEE. The CDR3 loop is CASSETGLAEAFF. Written as DNA, the CDR3 is TGTGCCAGCAGCGAGACAGGGCTGGCTGAAGCTTTCTTT.

The gene calls are TRBV4-3 and TRBJ2-2, with 10 nucleotides matching TRBD1. The CDR3 totals 19 residues. With V trimmed by 0 bases and J by 2 bases, 9 bases remained unmatched. Germline V lookup: CDR1 LGHNA, CDR2 YSLEER. CDR3: CASSQEVTGQGPNTGELFF. The CDR3 DNA is TGCGCCAGCAGCCAAGAAGTCACGGGACAGGGGCCTAACACCGGGGAGCTGTTTTTT.

The rearrangement uses TRBV4-1 and TRBJ2-1; no firm D call. This CDR3 spans 12 amino acids. The germline V gene has CDR1 MGHRA and CDR2 YSYEKL. Trimming pared 0 bases from V and 5 bases from J, leaving 2 bases between. CDR3 sequence reads: CASSQDDNEQFF. Here the CDR3 DNA reads TGCGCCAGCAGCCAAGACGACAATGAGCAGTTCTTC.

V is TRBV2 and J is TRBJ2-6, with TRBD2 as a possible D gene (5 bases). V was clipped by 8 bases and J by 0 bases, with 8 bases between them. The CDR3 is 14 amino acids. CDR1 SNHLY and CDR2 FYNNEI come from the germline V gene. This CDR3 is CASRGISGANVLTF. CDR3 sequence (DNA): TGTGCCAGCCGGGGTATCTCTGGGGCCAACGTCCTGACTTTC. Full variable domain (rest looked up from reference TRBV2 and TRBJ2-6): EPEVTQTPSHQVTQMGQEVILRCVPISNHLYFYWYRQILGQKVEFLVSFYNNEISEKSEIFDDQFSVERPDGSNFTLKIRSTKLEDSAMYFCASRGISGANVLTFGAGSRLTVL.

V is TRBV7-2 and J is TRBJ2-3; TRBD2 matches 11 bases. CDR3 length equals 18 residues. The V gene end was trimmed by 11 bases and the J gene end by 3 bases; junction bases not matched to a gene: 19. CDR1 SGHTA and CDR2 FQGNSA come from the germline V gene. The CDR3 spells CALEDRTGSGRETDTQYF. The CDR3 region has the DNA TGTGCCCTTGAGGACAGGACAGGTAGCGGGAGGGAGACAGATACGCAGTATTTT. The variable domain in full, with the rest retrieved from reference TRBV7-2 and TRBJ2-3, is GAGVSQSPSNKVTEKGKDVELRCDPISGHTALYWYRQSLGQGLEFLIYFQGNSAPDKSGLPSDRFSAERTGGSVSTLTIQRTQQEDSAVYLCALEDRTGSGRETDTQYFGPGTRLTVL.

The chain carries TRBV6-5 and TRBJ2-2; 7 bases are a match to TRBD2. The CDR3 runs to 14 residues. V lost 4 bases, J lost 7 bases, and 6 bases stayed unmatched. From germline, CDR1 is MNHEY and CDR2 SVGAGI. In DNA form, the CDR3 reads TGTGCCAGCAGTTCGGGACTATTGATCGGGGAGCTGTTTTTT. This sequence encodes CASSSGLLIGELFF.

The V gene is TRBV11-2, the J gene TRBJ1-1, with D possibly TRBD1 on 5 matching bases. V was trimmed by 1 base and J by 10 bases, leaving 13 bases between them. CDR3 size: 13 residues. Looked up from germline, CDR1 is SGHAT and CDR2 is FQNNGV. This chain's CDR3 is CASSLGVLGPAFF. CDR3 coding DNA: TGTGCCAGCAGCTTAGGGGTTCTGGGGCCAGCTTTCTTT.

The chain employs TRBV18 and TRBJ2-7; 9 nucleotides align to TRBD1. Germline V CDR1 and CDR2: KGHSH, LQKENI. V gave up 4 bases and J gave up 3 bases; unmatched junction bases: 4. The CDR3 has 14 residues. The CDR3 sequence is CASSLRDRVYEQYF. DNA of the CDR3: TGTGCCAGCTCACTCCGGGACAGGGTCTACGAGCAGTACTTC.

The rearrangement uses TRBV7-8 and TRBJ2-7, with D tentatively TRBD2 (5 bases). Germline V gene sequence: CDR1 SGHVS, CDR2 FQNEAQ. V was pared by 0 bases and J by 0 bases, with 9 bases between. CDR3 length: 15 amino acids. The CDR3 DNA sequence: TGTGCCAGCAGCTTAGCGCGGGCCTCCTCCTACGAGCAGTACTTC. Its translation: CASSLARASSYEQYF.

V and J are TRBV27 and TRBJ1-5; 9 bases are shared with TRBD1. The CDR3 consists of 15 residues. V was clipped by 8 bases and J by 6 bases; unmatched bases: 11. In germline, CDR1 is MNHEY, CDR2 SMNVEV (reference sequence). For the CDR3, the DNA is TGTGCCAGCCGCAGCGGGACAGGGAGGTTTCAGCCCCAGCATTTT. Its translation is CASRSGTGRFQPQHF.

The chain links TRBV30 to TRBJ2-1; 7 nucleotides agree with TRBD2. V lost 2 bases and J lost 0; bases outside the gene matches: 10. The CDR3 is 17 residues long. Germline loops: CDR1 GTSNPN, CDR2 SVGIG (reference sequence). The CDR3 DNA reads TGTGCCTGGAGTCCGGGGAGGGGACTCTCCTCCTACAATGAGCAGTTCTTC. This sequence encodes CAWSPGRGLSSYNEQFF.

This chain links TRBV11-1 with TRBJ2-2; 14 nucleotides line up with TRBD2. CDR3 length equals 16 residues. Germline-derived CDR1 and CDR2 are SGHAT and FQDESV (reference sequence). With 5 bases clipped from V and 5 bases from J, the junction kept 4 bases outside the gene matches. CDR3: CASSPGTSGRTGELFF. Here the CDR3 DNA reads TGTGCCAGCAGCCCAGGGACTAGCGGGAGAACCGGGGAGCTGTTTTTT.

The chain joins TRBV5-4 to TRBJ1-1; D is possibly TRBD1 (6 bases). The CDR3 covers 14 residues. CDR1 and CDR2 from the germline V gene are SGHNT and YYREEE (reference sequence). V lost 1 base to trimming and J lost 5 bases, with 12 bases between them. The CDR3 protein is CASSLQGLRTEAFF. CDR3 sequence (DNA): TGTGCCAGCAGCTTGCAGGGGTTGCGGACTGAAGCTTTCTTT.

The rearrangement uses TRBV4-1 and TRBJ2-7, with D perhaps matching TRBD2 (6 bases). The V and J ends lost 4 bases and 3 bases respectively, with 16 bases between them. The CDR3 has 15 amino acids. Germline assignment: CDR1 MGHRA and CDR2 YSYEKL. The CDR3 spells CASSLRTGLGYEQYF. As DNA, the CDR3 is TGCGCCAGCAGCCTTAGGACGGGACTGGGCTACGAGCAGTACTTC.

The chain combines TRBV4-1 with TRBJ2-7, with 7 bases lining up with TRBD2. Trimming at V came to 1 base and at J to 7 bases, leaving 13 bases not matched to a gene. The CDR3 has 16 residues. CDR1 and CDR2 (germline): MGHRA, YSYEKL. This chain's CDR3 is CASSQGPGLSFREQYF. CDR3 bases: TGCGCCAGCAGCCAAGGGCCGGGACTATCTTTTCGGGAGCAGTACTTC.

The genes are TRBV30 and TRBJ2-7; 8 bases line up with TRBD1. The CDR3 consists of 19 residues. V lost 0 bases to trimming and J lost 1 base; unmatched junction nucleotides: 17. Germline V lookup: CDR1 GTSNPN, CDR2 SVGIG (reference sequence). CDR3 protein: CAWSVNPPQTGVASYEQYF. CDR3 DNA: TGTGCCTGGAGTGTAAACCCCCCCCAGACAGGGGTGGCGTCCTACGAGCAGTACTTC.

This sequence joins TRBV4-3 and TRBJ2-1; 8 bases line up with TRBD1. The V gene end was trimmed by 3 bases and the J gene end by 5 bases; junction bases not matched to a gene: 3. The V gene's germline CDR1 is LGHNA and CDR2 YSLEER. The CDR3 runs to 14 residues. The CDR3 region has the DNA TGCGCCAGCAGCCAGGACAGGGCGAACAATGAGCAGTTCTTC. Encoded protein: CASSQDRANNEQFF.

The chain carries TRBV5-1 and TRBJ2-7; D possibly corresponds to TRBD2 (5 bases). With 4 bases removed from V and 2 bases from J, the gap between germline ends came to 13 bases. Germline loops: CDR1 SGHRS, CDR2 YFSETQ. The CDR3 has 14 amino acids. This CDR3 reads CASSARGLPYEQYF. The CDR3 nucleotides read TGCGCCAGCAGCGCTAGAGGGCTCCCCTACGAGCAGTACTTC.

This chain joins TRBV6-5 and TRBJ1-1; 7 bases agree with TRBD1. Germline V gene lookup returns CDR1 MNHEY and CDR2 SVGAGI. This CDR3 has 11 residues. Trimming cost V 7 bases and J 4 bases; bases outside gene matches: 0. In DNA, the CDR3 is TGTGCCAGCACAGGGGGCACTGAAGCTTTCTTT. Protein: CASTGGTEAFF.